This T cell receptor (beta chain) was captured in a study of blood T cell repertoires in COVID-19 (dated by TCRdb to the early 2020s). Broadly, across the study: The collaborator samples originated in the United States, Italy and Spain and spanned the acute and convalescent phases of COVID-19. The prospective study material was composed of cDNA or gDNA derived from T cells, B-cell-depleted T cells, or PBMCs. Deeply sampled blood TCRbeta repertoires from subjects exposed to, actively infected with, or recovered from COVID-19 were included in the dataset. The repertoires were made available in a free public database intended to serve as a resource for research on the immune response to SARS-CoV-2. Samples came from the ongoing ImmuneRACE study (first 160 participants) plus 1,254 subjects from 6 global collaborators. A de-identified subject ID, COVID-19 status, age in years and sex were almost always included in the sample metadata. Where available, HLA class I and class II types were taken from metadata supplied by the sample provider and were not determined by assay-based typing. Overall study results and their limits: How much clinical and demographic metadata was included differed by source and by participant, and the metadata was provided uncurated.

TCRbeta CDR3 regions were amplified from genomic DNA by means of the immunoSEQ Assay, a bias-controlled multiplex PCR. In the source study's methods: Nucleated cell counts per sample were estimated from amplification of reference gene primers within the assay. To quantify the absolute abundance of each unique TCRbeta CDR3 rearrangement, sequence reads were collapsed and filtered. For each sample, productive Simpson clonality was calculated as the square root of Simpson's diversity index over productive rearrangements. Held by TCRdb, this immuneACCESS table contains in-frame sequences only and omits some clones. Under half of the omission traces to an unresolved V gene where checked; the cause of the rest is unknown. V and J calls and clone size follow that table, whereas D and trimming were derived from the DNA. Recorded for this sample are approximately 49,000 clones; roughly 70% of them occurred a single time. About 9.1% of the sample rests with the top ten.

For this clone: Its antigen has not been determined. No qualities accompany the bases; no much larger clone lies one base away.

The CDR1 and CDR2 encoded by the germline V gene are SGHTA and FQGTGA. Relative to germline, V is missing 5 bases and J is missing 6 bases, with 7 bases of the junction outside any gene match. The CDR3 has 16 amino acids, counting the end cysteine and phenylalanine. Of all the DNA, just the CDR3 is kept, 48 bases in frame from base 1. Each collaborating institution followed its own protocols to collect whole blood in K2EDTA tubes. For TCRbeta analysis, collaborators shipped samples in one of three forms: frozen whole blood, isolated PBMCs, or DNA extracted from either of those sample types. The V and J segments used are TRBV7-3 and TRBJ2-2, with 12 junctional bases fitting TRBD1. Sequences were obtained from peripheral blood. The clonotype comes from a woman aged 70-85 years with acute or convalescent COVID-19. The base sequence is TGTGCCAGCAGCCTATACGGGACAGGGGGCCCCGGGGAGCTGTTTTTT. Its coded protein is CASSLYGTGGPGELFF.